This section outlines one T cell receptor (beta chain) sequence together with its context. The antigen is not known. V trimming: 6 bases; J trimming: 7 bases; junction bases outside the gene matches: 10. CDR1 MNHNY and CDR2 SVGAGI come from the germline V gene (reference sequence). CDR3 length: 14 amino acids. This sample was included in a study of OX40 agonist ivuxolimab in advanced cancers. Study as a whole: Treatment of patients was with ivuxolimab, an agonistic anti-OX40 (CD134) antibody. The study, taken as a whole, reports: Among expanded peripheral T cells, antigen specificity went undetermined. CD4+ and CD8+ T cells in blood underwent clonal expansion by week 6 at 0.1 to 3.0 mg/kg.

Sequencing used immunoSEQ multiplex PCR; TCRdb keeps in-frame clones, though not all of them. The sample records 55,000 to 65,000 clones, around 84% being singletons. The sequence came from an adult with an advanced solid tumor such as melanoma, head and neck, liver or kidney cancer. Sequences were derived from CD4+ or CD8+ T cells sorted from blood, sampled in a trial of the OX40 agonist ivuxolimab. V usage is TRBV6-6 and J usage is TRBJ2-7; TRBD1 aligns across 9 bases. CDR3 DNA sequence: TGTGCCAGCAGCCGGGGACAGGGTAGGAGGGAGCAGTACTTC. It translates to CASSRGQGRREQYF.